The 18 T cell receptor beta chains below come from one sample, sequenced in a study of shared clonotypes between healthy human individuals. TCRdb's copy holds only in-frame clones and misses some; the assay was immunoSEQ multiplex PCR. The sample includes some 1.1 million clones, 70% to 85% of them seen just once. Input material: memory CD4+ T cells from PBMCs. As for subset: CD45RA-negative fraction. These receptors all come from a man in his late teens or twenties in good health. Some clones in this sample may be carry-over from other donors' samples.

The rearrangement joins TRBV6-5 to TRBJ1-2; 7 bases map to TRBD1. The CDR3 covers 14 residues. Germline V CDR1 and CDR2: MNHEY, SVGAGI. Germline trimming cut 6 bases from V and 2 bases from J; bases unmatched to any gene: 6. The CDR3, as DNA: TGTGCCAGCAGCCGGATGGGACAGAACTATGGCTACACCTTC. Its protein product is CASSRMGQNYGYTF.

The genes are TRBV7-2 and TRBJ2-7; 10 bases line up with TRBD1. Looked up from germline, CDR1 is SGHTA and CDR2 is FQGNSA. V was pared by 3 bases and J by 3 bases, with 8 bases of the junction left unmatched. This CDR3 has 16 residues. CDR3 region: CASSLGMGQGNYEQYF. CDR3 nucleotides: TGTGCCAGCAGCTTGGGGATGGGACAGGGGAACTACGAGCAGTACTTC.

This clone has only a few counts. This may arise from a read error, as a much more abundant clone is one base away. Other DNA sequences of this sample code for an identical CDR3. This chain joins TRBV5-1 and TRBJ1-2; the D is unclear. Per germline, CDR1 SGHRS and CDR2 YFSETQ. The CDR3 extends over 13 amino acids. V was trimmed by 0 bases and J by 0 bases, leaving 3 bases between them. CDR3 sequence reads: CASSLESNYGYTF. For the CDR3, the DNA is TGCGCCAGCAGCTTGGAGTCTAACTATGGCTACACCTTC.

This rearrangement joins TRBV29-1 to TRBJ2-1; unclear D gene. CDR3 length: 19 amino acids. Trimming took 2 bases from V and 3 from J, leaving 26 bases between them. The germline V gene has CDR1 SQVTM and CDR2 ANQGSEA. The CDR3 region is CSVENPKGKTVLNYNEQFF. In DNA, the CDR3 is TGCAGCGTTGAAAACCCCAAGGGCAAGACCGTCCTTAACTACAATGAGCAGTTCTTC.

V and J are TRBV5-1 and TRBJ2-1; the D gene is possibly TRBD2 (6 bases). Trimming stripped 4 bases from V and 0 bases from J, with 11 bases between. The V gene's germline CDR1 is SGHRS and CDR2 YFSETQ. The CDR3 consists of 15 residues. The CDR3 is CASSGGTLSYNEQFF. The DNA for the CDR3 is TGCGCCAGCAGCGGCGGGACGCTCTCCTACAATGAGCAGTTCTTC.

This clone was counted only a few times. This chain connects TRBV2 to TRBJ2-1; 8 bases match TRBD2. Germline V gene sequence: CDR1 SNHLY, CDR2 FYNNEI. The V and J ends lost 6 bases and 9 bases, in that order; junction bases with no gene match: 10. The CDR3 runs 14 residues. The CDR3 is CASRESGSWGEQFF. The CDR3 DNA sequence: TGTGCCAGCAGGGAAAGCGGGAGCTGGGGTGAGCAGTTCTTC.

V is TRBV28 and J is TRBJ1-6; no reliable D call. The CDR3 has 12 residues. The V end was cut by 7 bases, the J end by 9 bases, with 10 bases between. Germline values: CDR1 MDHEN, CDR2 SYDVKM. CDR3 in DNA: TGTGCCAGCAAGGGTGGTGGTTCACCCCTCCACTTT. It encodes CASKGGGSPLHF.

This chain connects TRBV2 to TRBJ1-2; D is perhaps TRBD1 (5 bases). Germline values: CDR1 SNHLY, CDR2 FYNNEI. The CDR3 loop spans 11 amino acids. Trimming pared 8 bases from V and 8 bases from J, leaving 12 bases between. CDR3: CASRGTWGYTF. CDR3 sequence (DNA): TGTGCCAGCCGCGGGACCTGGGGCTACACCTTC.

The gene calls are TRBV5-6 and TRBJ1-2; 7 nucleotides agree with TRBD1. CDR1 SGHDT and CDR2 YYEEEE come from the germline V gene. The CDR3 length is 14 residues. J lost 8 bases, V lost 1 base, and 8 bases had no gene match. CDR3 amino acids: CASSLLTGTLGYTF. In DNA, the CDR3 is TGTGCCAGCAGCTTGCTGACAGGGACTCTAGGCTACACCTTC.

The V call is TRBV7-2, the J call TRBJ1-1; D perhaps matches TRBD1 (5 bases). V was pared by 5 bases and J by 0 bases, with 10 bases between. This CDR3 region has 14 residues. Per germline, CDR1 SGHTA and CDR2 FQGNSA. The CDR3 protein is CASSPQGMNTEAFF. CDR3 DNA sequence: TGTGCCAGCAGCCCGCAGGGTATGAACACTGAAGCTTTCTTT.

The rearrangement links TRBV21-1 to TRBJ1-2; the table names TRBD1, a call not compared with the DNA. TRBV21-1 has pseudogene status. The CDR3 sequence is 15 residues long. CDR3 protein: CASSKIGDRNYGYTF. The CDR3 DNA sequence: TGTGCCAGCAGCAAAATCGGGGACAGGAACTATGGCTACACCTTC.

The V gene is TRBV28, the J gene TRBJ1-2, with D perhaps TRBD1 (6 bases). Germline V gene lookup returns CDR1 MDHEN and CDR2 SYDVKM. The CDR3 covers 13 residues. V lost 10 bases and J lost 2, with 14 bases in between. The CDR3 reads CATLGQNNYGYTF. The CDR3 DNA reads TGTGCCACTTTAGGACAGAACAACTATGGCTACACCTTC.

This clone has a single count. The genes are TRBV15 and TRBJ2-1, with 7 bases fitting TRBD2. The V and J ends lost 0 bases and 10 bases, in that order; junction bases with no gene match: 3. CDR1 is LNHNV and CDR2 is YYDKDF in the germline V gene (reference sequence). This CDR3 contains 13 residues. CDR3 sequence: CATSRDRGLEQFF. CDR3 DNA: TGTGCCACCAGCAGAGATAGGGGACTAGAGCAGTTCTTC.

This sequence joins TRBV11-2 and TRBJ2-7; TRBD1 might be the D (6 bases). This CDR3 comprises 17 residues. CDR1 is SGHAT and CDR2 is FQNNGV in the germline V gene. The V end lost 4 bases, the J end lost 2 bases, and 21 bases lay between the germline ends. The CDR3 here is CASSSPRGQAVPYEQYF. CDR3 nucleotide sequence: TGTGCCAGCAGCTCCCCCAGGGGCCAGGCGGTTCCCTACGAGCAGTACTTC.

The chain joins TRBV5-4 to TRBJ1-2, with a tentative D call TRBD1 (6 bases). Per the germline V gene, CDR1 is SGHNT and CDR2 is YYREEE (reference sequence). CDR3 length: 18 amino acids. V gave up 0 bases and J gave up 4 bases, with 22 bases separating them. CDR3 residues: CASSLVTTLQGRGYGYTF. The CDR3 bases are TGTGCCAGCAGCTTGGTTACGACGTTACAGGGCCGGGGCTATGGCTACACCTTC.

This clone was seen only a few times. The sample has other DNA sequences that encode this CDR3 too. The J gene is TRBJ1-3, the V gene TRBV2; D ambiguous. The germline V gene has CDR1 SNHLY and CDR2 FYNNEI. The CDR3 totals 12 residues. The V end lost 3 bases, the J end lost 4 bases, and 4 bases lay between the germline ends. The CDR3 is CASSDRGNTIYF. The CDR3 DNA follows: TGTGCCAGCAGTGATCGGGGAAACACCATATATTTT.

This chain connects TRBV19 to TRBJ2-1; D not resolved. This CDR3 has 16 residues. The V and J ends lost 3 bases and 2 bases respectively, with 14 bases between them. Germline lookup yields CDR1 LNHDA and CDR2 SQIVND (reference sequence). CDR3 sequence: CASSIAIGSTYNEQFF. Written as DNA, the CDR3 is TGTGCCAGTAGTATTGCGATAGGCTCAACCTACAATGAGCAGTTCTTC.

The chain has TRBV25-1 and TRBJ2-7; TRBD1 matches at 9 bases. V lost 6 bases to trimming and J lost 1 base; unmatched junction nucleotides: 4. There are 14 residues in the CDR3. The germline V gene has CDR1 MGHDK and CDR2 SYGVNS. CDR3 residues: CASRRGQGSYEQYF. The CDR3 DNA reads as TGTGCCAGCAGGAGGGGACAGGGATCCTACGAGCAGTACTTC.